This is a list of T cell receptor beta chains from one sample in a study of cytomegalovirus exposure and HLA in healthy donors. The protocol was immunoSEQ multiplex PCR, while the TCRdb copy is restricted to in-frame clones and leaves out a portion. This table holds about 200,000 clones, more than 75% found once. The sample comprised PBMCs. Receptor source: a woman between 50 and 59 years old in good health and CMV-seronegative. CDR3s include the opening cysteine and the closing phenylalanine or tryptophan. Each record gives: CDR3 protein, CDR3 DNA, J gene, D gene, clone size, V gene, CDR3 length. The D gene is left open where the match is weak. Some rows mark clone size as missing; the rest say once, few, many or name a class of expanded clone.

CASSLWGQRNTGELFF,TGTGCCAGCAGCTTGTGGGGACAGAGGAACACCGGGGAGCTGTTTTTT,TRBJ2-2,TRBD1,.,TRBV5-6,16
CASSLNNGGYEQYF,TGTGCCAGCAGCTTAAACAACGGGGGCTACGAGCAGTACTTC,TRBJ2-7,.,.,TRBV7-2,14
CASSFQGGGGGNEQFF,TGCGCCAGCAGCTTTCAAGGGGGGGGCGGGGGGAATGAGCAGTTCTTC,TRBJ2-1,TRBD2,.,TRBV5-1,16
CASSLASGRSTGELFF,TGTGCCAGCAGCTTGGCTAGCGGGAGATCAACCGGGGAGCTGTTTTTT,TRBJ2-2,TRBD2,.,TRBV5-4,16
CASSLAPSGRVDTQYF,TGTGCCAGCAGCTTAGCGCCTAGCGGGAGGGTGGATACGCAGTATTTT,TRBJ2-3,TRBD2,.,TRBV7-2,16
CASSPDRGEAGELFF,TGCGCCAGCAGCCCGGACAGGGGAGAGGCCGGGGAGCTGTTTTTT,TRBJ2-2,TRBD1,.,TRBV5-1,15
CASSQRTSGSRGQFF,TGTGCCAGCAGTCAAAGGACTAGCGGGAGTAGGGGGCAGTTCTTC,TRBJ2-1,TRBD2,once,TRBV27,15
CASSQDRHKNTEAFF,TGCGCCAGCAGCCAAGACAGACACAAGAACACTGAAGCTTTCTTT,TRBJ1-1,.,.,TRBV4-3,15
CASSAHSSGANVLTF,TGTGCCAGCAGCGCACACAGCTCTGGGGCCAACGTCCTGACTTTC,TRBJ2-6,.,few,TRBV9,15
CASSLNGRAGDEQYF,TGCGCCAGCAGCTTGAACGGGAGGGCGGGCGACGAGCAGTACTTC,TRBJ2-7,TRBD2,few,TRBV5-1,15
CASSATVTGELFF,TGTGCCAGCAGCGCGACAGTCACCGGGGAGCTGTTTTTT,TRBJ2-2,.,.,TRBV9,13
CASSQLTGLAGIGTGELFF,TGTGCCAGCAGCCAACTTACGGGACTAGCGGGAATTGGGACCGGGGAGCTGTTTTTT,TRBJ2-2,TRBD2,.,TRBV14,19
CASSLRQGAWETQYF,TGCGCCAGCAGCCTGCGACAGGGGGCGTGGGAGACCCAGTACTTC,TRBJ2-5,TRBD1,few,TRBV4-1,15
CASSLKRPEAFF,TGTGCCAGCAGCTTAAAGCGCCCCGAAGCTTTCTTT,TRBJ1-1,.,.,TRBV7-9,12
CSSSLWTGIQETQYF,TGTTCCAGCAGCTTATGGACAGGGATTCAAGAGACCCAGTACTTC,TRBJ2-5,TRBD1,.,TRBV7-9,15
CASSPDRFYNEQFF,TGTGCCAGCAGTCCAGACAGGTTCTACAATGAGCAGTTCTTC,TRBJ2-1,.,once,TRBV2,14
CASSPSGSSYNEQFF,TGTGCCAGCAGTCCTAGCGGTAGCTCCTACAATGAGCAGTTCTTC,TRBJ2-1,TRBD2,.,TRBV2,15
CASSLSGTDRGYTF,TGTGCCAGCAGCTTAAGCGGGACAGATCGTGGCTACACCTTC,TRBJ1-2,TRBD1,.,TRBV7-3,14
CASSLKYQETQYF,TGTGCCAGCAGTCTAAAATATCAAGAGACCCAGTACTTC,TRBJ2-5,.,.,TRBV5-6,13